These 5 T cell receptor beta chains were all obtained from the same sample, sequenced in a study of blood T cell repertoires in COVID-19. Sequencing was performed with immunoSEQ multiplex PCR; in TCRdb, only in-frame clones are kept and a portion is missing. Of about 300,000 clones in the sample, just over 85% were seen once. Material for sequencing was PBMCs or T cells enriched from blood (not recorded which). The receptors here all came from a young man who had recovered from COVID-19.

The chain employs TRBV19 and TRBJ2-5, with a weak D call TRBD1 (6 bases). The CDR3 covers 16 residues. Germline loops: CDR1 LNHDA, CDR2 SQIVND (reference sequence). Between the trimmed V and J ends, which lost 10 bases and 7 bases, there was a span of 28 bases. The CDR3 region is CATLPPGPTGWATQYF. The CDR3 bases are TGTGCCACCCTACCCCCAGGACCCACAGGGTGGGCGACCCAGTACTTC.

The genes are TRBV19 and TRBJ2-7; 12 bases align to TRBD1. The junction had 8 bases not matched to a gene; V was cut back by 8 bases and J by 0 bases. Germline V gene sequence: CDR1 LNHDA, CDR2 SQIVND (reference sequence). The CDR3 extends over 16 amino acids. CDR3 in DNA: TGTGCCAGTCGGGCCGGGACAGGGGGCGCCTCCTACGAGCAGTACTTC. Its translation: CASRAGTGGASYEQYF.

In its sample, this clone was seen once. CDR3 coding DNA: TGTGCCAGCAGTTGGGGAGGTACCCTAAACACTGAAGCTTTCTTT. The encoded protein is CASSWGGTLNTEAFF. This chain joins TRBV6-5 and TRBJ1-1; D gene uncertain. The V end was cut by 4 bases, the J end by 2 bases, with 14 bases between. CDR3 length equals 15 residues. Germline V gene data show CDR1 as MNHEY and CDR2 as SVGAGI.

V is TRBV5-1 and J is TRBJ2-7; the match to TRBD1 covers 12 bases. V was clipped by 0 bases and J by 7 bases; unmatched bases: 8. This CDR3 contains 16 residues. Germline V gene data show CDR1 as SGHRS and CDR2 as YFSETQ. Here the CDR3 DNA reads TGCGCCAGCAGCTTGGTGCCGGGACAGGGGGCTGGTGAGCAGTACTTC. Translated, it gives CASSLVPGQGAGEQYF.

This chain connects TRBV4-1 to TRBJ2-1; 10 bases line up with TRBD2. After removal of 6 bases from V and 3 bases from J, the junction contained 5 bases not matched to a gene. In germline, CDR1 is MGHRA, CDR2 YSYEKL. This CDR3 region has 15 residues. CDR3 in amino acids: CASRSGTSDYNEQFF. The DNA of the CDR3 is TGCGCCAGCAGGTCCGGGACTAGCGACTACAATGAGCAGTTCTTC.